These 11 T cell receptor beta chains originate from one sample sequenced in a study of blood T cells in healthy people across ages. A second PCR, run for about 7 to 11 cycles, used a sample-barcoded 5' primer plus a J-beta primer mix. TCRdb re-analysed the 5' RACE reads in MiXCR, keeping a single row per CDR3 protein. This sample yields around 870,000 distinct CDR3 sequences, of which around 26% are seen a single time; around a sixth belongs to the top ten. Material: blood. The receptors stem from a woman of 80 years or more in good health.

As for this clonotype: A much larger clone differs by one base, so this may be a read error. The rearrangement uses TRBV18 and TRBJ2-1, with 7 bases lining up with TRBD1. Losses at the gene ends were 4 bases for V and 13 bases for J; bases not matched to a gene: 16. Germline-derived CDR1 and CDR2 are KGHSH and LQKENI. The CDR3 length is 15 residues. Written as DNA, the CDR3 is TGTGCCAGCTCACTACAGGGGAAGGGTCAAGAGACCCAGTTCTTC. Amino acids: CASSLQGKGQETQFF.

As to this clonotype: A clone one base away is much larger, so this may be a read error. V usage is TRBV5-1 and J usage is TRBJ2-7, with TRBD1 identical over 7 bases. CDR3 size: 13 residues. The germline CDR1 and CDR2 sequences are SGHRS and YFSETQ. V gave up 5 bases and J gave up 7 bases; unmatched junction bases: 9. In nucleotides, the CDR3 is TGCGCCAGCAGACCGACAGGGAGCAATGAGCAGTACTTC. Protein sequence: CASRPTGSNEQYF.

This chain links TRBV7-2 with TRBJ1-3; TRBD1 matches 12 bases. Germline assignment: CDR1 SGHTA and CDR2 FQGNSA. V lost 1 base to trimming and J lost 7 bases; unmatched junction nucleotides: 5. The CDR3 extends over 16 amino acids. CDR3 sequence reads: CASSLVGTGGRNTIYF. In DNA form, the CDR3 reads TGTGCCAGCAGCTTAGTAGGGACAGGGGGCCGCAACACCATATATTTT.

This clonotype has only a few counts. The rearrangement joins TRBV27 to TRBJ1-6, with D uncertain. The CDR3 runs to 15 residues. Trimming took off 7 bases at V and 9 bases at J, with 19 bases between the two ends. CDR1 is MNHEY and CDR2 is SMNVEV in the germline V gene (reference sequence). The CDR3 spells CASKALTAGASPLHF. DNA of the CDR3: TGTGCCAGCAAGGCCCTCACGGCGGGTGCTTCACCCCTCCACTTT.

V and J are TRBV7-6 and TRBJ2-7; 7 bases agree with TRBD1. V trimming: 1 base; J trimming: 3 bases; junction bases outside the gene matches: 15. Germline V gene data show CDR1 as SGHVS and CDR2 as FNYEAQ. This CDR3 comprises 18 residues. CDR3 sequence (DNA): TGTGCCAGCAGCTTAGGGGTAGTTCCAGGGGGTATATTCTACGAGCAGTACTTC. Protein product: CASSLGVVPGGIFYEQYF. Looking up the rest from reference TRBV7-6 and TRBJ2-7 gives the full variable domain: GAGVSQSPRYKVTKRGQDVALRCDPISGHVSLYWYRQALGQGPEFLTYFNYEAQQDKSGLPNDRFSAERPEGSISTLTIQRTEQRDSAMYRCASSLGVVPGGIFYEQYFGPGTRLTVT.

This sequence joins TRBV7-8 and TRBJ2-1; tentative D call: TRBD1 (6 bases). The CDR3 length is 14 residues. V was cut by 6 bases and J by 6 bases, with 15 bases left in between. Germline V lookup: CDR1 SGHVS, CDR2 FQNEAQ. CDR3 amino acids: CASRKNRDCNEQFF. CDR3 sequence (DNA): TGTGCCAGCAGAAAAAACAGGGATTGCAATGAGCAGTTCTTC. The full variable domain, completed using reference TRBV7-8 and TRBJ2-1, is GAGVSQSPRYKVAKRGQDVALRCDPISGHVSLFWYQQALGQGPEFLTYFQNEAQLDKSGLPSDRFFAERPEGSVSTLKIQRTQQEDSAVYLCASRKNRDCNEQFFGPGTRLTVL.

Many counts were recorded for this clonotype. The rearrangement uses TRBV25-1 and TRBJ2-1, with D possibly being TRBD2 (7 bases). The CDR3 loop spans 15 amino acids. Germline values: CDR1 MGHDK, CDR2 SYGVNS. V lost 6 bases, J lost 2 bases, and 14 bases lay in between. Here the CDR3 DNA reads TGTGCCAGCAGGAAGGGGGGGAAGACCTACAATGAGCAGTTCTTC. Translated: CASRKGGKTYNEQFF.

This clonotype was detected many times. The gene calls are TRBV6-2 or TRBV6-3 and TRBJ1-5; TRBD1 is a possible D gene (5 bases). Trimming shortened V by 0 bases and J by 2 bases, and 11 bases separated the two germline ends. The CDR3 extends over 16 amino acids. Germline V gene data show CDR1 as MNHEY and CDR2 as SVGEGT. The CDR3 loop reads CASSYSGQGRNQPQHF. DNA of the CDR3: TGTGCCAGCAGTTACTCCGGGCAGGGTCGCAATCAGCCCCAGCATTTT.

Note on this clonotype: A junction boundary mismatches the germline segment, possibly from a read error. The gene calls are TRBV4-3 and TRBJ1-2, with D hard to call. The CDR3 extends over 16 amino acids. The germline V gene encodes CDR1 LGHNA and CDR2 YSLEER. CDR3 DNA: TGCGCCAACAGCCAAGATGGGAGTTCTAGACGCTATGGCTACACCTTC. This codes for CANSQDGSSRRYGYTF.

This chain uses TRBV19 with TRBJ2-4, with a tentative D call TRBD1 (6 bases). There are 14 residues in the CDR3. The germline CDR1 and CDR2 sequences are LNHDA and SQIVND (reference sequence). V was shortened by 5 bases and J by 6 bases, with 14 bases between the two germline ends. The CDR3, as DNA: TGTGCCAGTAGTTCCCAGGGGCTGGTAAACATTCAGTACTTC. This codes for CASSSQGLVNIQYF.

This clonotype showed up many times. The rearrangement uses TRBV20-1 and TRBJ2-5; D may match TRBD1 or TRBD2 (5 bases each). Germline V gene data show CDR1 as DFQATT and CDR2 as SNEGSKA (reference sequence). With 4 bases removed from V and 2 bases from J, the gap between germline ends came to 20 bases. CDR3 length equals 16 residues. The CDR3 nucleotides read TGCAGTGCTAATCCCTCGCCAGGGACGATACAAGAGACCCAGTACTTC. This gives the protein CSANPSPGTIQETQYF.